This T cell receptor beta chain came from a study of T-cell memory formation after mild COVID-19. Points from the study as a whole: Clones from the second wave (peaking day 37) had unconfirmed SARS-CoV-2 specificity. Clones that shrank (day 15 to 85) were balanced CD4/CD8, whereas later expanders leaned CD4+.

V was pared by 1 base and J by 3 bases, with 13 bases between. The CDR3 runs 14 residues. Germline V gives CDR1 DFQATT, CDR2 SNEGSKA (reference sequence). 5'RACE primed from the constant segment yielded TCR alpha and TCR beta cDNA libraries bearing sample barcodes and UMIs. MiXCR, applied by TCRdb to the 5' RACE reads, yields one record per CDR3 protein. The sample shows over 450,000 distinct CDR3 sequences, roughly 21% of them seen only once. The table lists this clonotype with a few counts. Its antigen is undetermined. Sequencing was carried out using PBMCs or a T cell subset sorted from them (not recorded which). V gene TRBV20-1 combines with J gene TRBJ2-7; D may be TRBD2 (6 bases). This TCR was sampled from an adult woman who had mild COVID-19 (a few samples of this study predate the infection). Cell type and time point are not known. CDR3 bases: TGCAGTGCTAGAGTCCCTAGCGAGGGCTACGAGCAGTACTTC. Translated: CSARVPSEGYEQYF.